This T cell receptor (beta chain) was profiled in a study of response to subunit inactivated influenza vaccine. This clonotype has at least ten counts. Antigen specificity is unknown. The V end lost 1 base, the J end lost 2 bases, and 9 bases lay between the germline ends. From germline, CDR1 is SGHVS and CDR2 FQNEAQ. The CDR3 totals 14 residues. Study conclusions and caveats: Each seasonal flu vaccination may recruit only limited new T cells, authors suggested.

TCRdb recomputed calls from the RT-PCR reads with MiXCR, one row per CDR3 protein. The repertoire consists of about 520,000 distinct CDR3 sequences, with less than 7.5% occurring once and the leading ten covering roughly 14%. This chain links TRBV7-8 with TRBJ2-7; maybe TRBD1 (5 bases). The material was PBMCs from blood, obtained less than 30 months after vaccination. The clonotype originates from a man aged 50-75 years who received an inactivated influenza vaccine. The CDR3, as DNA: TGTGCCAGCAGCTTAGGGACAACGGCCTACGAGCAGTACTTC. Translated: CASSLGTTAYEQYF.